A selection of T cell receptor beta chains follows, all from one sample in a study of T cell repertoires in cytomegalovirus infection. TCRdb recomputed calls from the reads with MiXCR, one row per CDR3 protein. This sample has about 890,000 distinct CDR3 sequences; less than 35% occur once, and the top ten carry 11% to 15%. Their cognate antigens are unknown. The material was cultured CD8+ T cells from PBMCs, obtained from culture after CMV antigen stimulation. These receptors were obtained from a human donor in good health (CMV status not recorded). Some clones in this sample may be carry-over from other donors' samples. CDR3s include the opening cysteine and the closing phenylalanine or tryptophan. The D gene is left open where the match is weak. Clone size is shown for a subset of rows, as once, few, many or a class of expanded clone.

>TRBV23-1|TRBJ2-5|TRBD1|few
CANSFGDRLYQETQYF
TGCGCCAACAGTTTTGGGGACAGGTTGTACCAAGAGACCCAGTACTTC
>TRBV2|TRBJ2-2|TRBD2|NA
CASSETQAAGENTGELFF
TGTGCCAGCAGTGAAACCCAAGCGGCGGGGGAGAACACCGGGGAGCTGTTTTTT
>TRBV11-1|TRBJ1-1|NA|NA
CASSLSNSGNTEAFF
TGTGCCAGCAGCTTAAGCAACTCCGGGAACACTGAAGCTTTCTTT
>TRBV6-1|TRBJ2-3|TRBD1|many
CASSALTGGRDTQYF
TGTGCCAGCAGTGCACTGACAGGGGGCAGAGATACGCAGTATTTT
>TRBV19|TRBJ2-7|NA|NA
CASSQIRDRDYEQYF
TGTGCCAGTAGTCAAATCCGGGACCGAGACTACGAGCAGTACTTC
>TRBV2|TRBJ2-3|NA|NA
CASSHGHPSTDTQYF
TGTGCCAGCAGTCACGGACATCCTAGCACAGATACGCAGTATTTT
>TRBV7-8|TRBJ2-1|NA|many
CASSSSGNEQFF
TGTGCCAGCAGCTCCTCCGGCAATGAGCAGTTCTTC
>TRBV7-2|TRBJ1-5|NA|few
CASSLVRGSNQPQHF
TGTGCCAGCAGCTTAGTTCGAGGGAGCAATCAGCCCCAGCATTTT
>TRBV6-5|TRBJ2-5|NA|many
CASSFPRETQYF
TGTGCCAGCAGTTTCCCCCGTGAGACCCAGTACTTC
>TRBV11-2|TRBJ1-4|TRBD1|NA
CASSLKVATGDEKLFF
TGTGCCAGCAGCTTAAAAGTGGCGACAGGGGACGAAAAACTGTTTTTT
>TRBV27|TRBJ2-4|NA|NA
CASRERTNIQYF
TGTGCCAGCAGAGAGAGGACGAACATTCAGTACTTC
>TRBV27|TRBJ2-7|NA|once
CASSLSSNYEQYF
TGTGCCAGCAGTTTATCCTCGAATTACGAGCAGTACTTC
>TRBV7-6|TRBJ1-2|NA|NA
CASTPRAGTLLGYTF
TGTGCCAGCACCCCTCGGGCAGGGACTCTTTTAGGCTACACCTTC
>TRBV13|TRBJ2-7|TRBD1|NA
CASSLGQGIFYEQYF
TGTGCCAGCAGCTTAGGACAGGGGATATTCTACGAGCAGTACTTC
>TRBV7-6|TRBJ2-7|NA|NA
CASSTDVYEQYF
TGTGCCAGCAGCACAGACGTCTACGAGCAGTACTTC
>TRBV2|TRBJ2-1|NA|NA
CASTRGGGYNEQIF
TGTGCCAGCACTAGGGGCGGGGGCTACAATGAGCAGATCTTC
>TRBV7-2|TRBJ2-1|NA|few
CASSFLPSSPSYNEQFF
TGTGCCAGCAGCTTTCTCCCTAGCTCCCCCTCCTACAATGAGCAGTTCTTC
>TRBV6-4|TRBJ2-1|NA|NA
CASSDGGPLDEQFF
TGTGCCAGCAGTGACGGCGGGCCTTTGGATGAGCAGTTCTTC
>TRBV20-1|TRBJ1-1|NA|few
CSGDQGDYTEAFF
TGCAGTGGTGATCAAGGGGACTACACTGAAGCTTTCTTT
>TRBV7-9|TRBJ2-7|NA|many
CASSRGSYEQYF
TGTGCCAGCAGCCGGGGATCCTACGAGCAGTACTTC
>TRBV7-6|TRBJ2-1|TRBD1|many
CASSLKGQGSNEQFF
TGTGCCAGCAGCTTAAAGGGACAGGGGAGTAATGAGCAGTTCTTC
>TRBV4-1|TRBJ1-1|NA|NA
CASSRSLVTEAFF
TGCGCCAGCAGCCGGTCCTTGGTGACTGAAGCTTTCTTT
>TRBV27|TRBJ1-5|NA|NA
CASGPQAYQPQHF
TGTGCCAGCGGTCCACAGGCATATCAGCCCCAGCATTTT
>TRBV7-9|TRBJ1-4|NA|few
CASSLVGGFEKLFF
TGTGCCAGCAGCTTAGTAGGTGGTTTTGAAAAACTGTTTTTT